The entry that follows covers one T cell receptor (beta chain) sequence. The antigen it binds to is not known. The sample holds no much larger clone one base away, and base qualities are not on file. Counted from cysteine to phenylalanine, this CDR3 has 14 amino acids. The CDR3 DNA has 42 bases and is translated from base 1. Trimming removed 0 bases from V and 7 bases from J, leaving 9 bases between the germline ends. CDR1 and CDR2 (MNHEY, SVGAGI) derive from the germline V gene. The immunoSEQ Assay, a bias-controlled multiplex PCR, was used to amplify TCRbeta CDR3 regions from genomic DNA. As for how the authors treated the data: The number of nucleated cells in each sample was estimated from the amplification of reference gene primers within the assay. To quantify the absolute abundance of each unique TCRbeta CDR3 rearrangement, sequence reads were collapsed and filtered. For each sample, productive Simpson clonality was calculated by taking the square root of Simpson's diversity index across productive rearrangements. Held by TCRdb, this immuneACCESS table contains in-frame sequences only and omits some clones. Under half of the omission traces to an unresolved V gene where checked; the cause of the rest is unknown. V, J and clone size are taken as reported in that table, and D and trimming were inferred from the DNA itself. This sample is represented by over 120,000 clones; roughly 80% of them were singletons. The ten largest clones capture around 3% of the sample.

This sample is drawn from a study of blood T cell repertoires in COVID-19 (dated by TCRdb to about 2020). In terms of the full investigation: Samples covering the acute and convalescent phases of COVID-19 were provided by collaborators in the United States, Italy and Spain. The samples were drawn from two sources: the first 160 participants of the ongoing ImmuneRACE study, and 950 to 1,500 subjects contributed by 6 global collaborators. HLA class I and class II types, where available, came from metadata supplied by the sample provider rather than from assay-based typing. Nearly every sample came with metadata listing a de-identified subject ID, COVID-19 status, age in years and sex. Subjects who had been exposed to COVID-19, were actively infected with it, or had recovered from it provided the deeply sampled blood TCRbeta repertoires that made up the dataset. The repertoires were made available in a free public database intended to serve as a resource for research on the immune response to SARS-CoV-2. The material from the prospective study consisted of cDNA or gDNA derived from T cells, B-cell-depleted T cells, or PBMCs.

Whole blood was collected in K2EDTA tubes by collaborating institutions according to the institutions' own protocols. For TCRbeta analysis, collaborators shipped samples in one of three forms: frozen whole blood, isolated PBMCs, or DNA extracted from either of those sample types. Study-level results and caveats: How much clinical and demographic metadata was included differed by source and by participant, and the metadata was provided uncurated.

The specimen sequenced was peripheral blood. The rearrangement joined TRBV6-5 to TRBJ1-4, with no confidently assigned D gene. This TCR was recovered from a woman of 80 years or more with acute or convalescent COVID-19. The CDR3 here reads CASSYSEGLEKLFF. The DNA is TGTGCCAGCAGTTACTCGGAGGGCCTTGAAAAACTGTTTTTT.